A single sample gave rise to the 21 T cell receptor beta chains below, sequenced in a study of Ad26.COV2.S vaccination and SARS-CoV-2 variants. The assay was immunoSEQ multiplex PCR, and TCRdb's table has in-frame clones only and misses some. The sample consists of 120,000 to 150,000 clones, 80% to 90% of them appearing once. The material was peripheral blood, obtained after recovery from COVID-19. The receptors derive from a human donor who had recovered from COVID-19.

The chain couples TRBV19 to TRBJ2-5; D perhaps matches TRBD2 (6 bases). With 7 bases removed from V and 5 bases from J, the gap between germline ends came to 11 bases. This CDR3 spans 12 amino acids. The germline V gene encodes CDR1 LNHDA and CDR2 SQIVND (reference sequence). The CDR3 sequence: CASMSEGETQYF. CDR3 DNA: TGTGCCAGTATGTCGGAGGGGGAGACCCAGTACTTC.

This chain joins TRBV5-5 and TRBJ1-3, with D maybe TRBD1 (5 bases). The CDR3 is 15 amino acids. Germline CDR1 reads SGHKS; CDR2 reads YYEKEE (reference sequence). V shed 4 bases and J shed 0 bases, with 11 bases lying between them. CDR3 coding DNA: TGTGCCAGCAGCCTGGGACTAAGCTCTGGAAACACCATATATTTT. It translates to CASSLGLSSGNTIYF.

This chain links TRBV28 with TRBJ2-7, with D unclear. Per germline, CDR1 MDHEN and CDR2 SYDVKM. The V end was cut by 1 base, the J end by 3 bases, with 7 bases between. This CDR3 has 13 amino acids. DNA for the CDR3: TGTGCCAGCAGTTTATCCCCGGGCTACGAGCAGTACTTC. Translating it yields CASSLSPGYEQYF.

This clone was counted a single time. The chain joins TRBV5-1 to TRBJ2-7; D not resolved. The V end was cut by 2 bases, the J end by 3 bases, with 9 bases between. CDR1 and CDR2 (germline): SGHRS, YFSETQ. The CDR3 covers 13 residues. This CDR3 is CASSFRDNYEQYF. The DNA of the CDR3 is TGCGCCAGCAGCTTTCGAGACAACTACGAGCAGTACTTC.

The chain is built from TRBV10-3 and TRBJ1-3; D gene ambiguous. The CDR3 covers 12 residues. The V gene's germline CDR1 is ENHRY and CDR2 SYGVKD. The V end lost 8 bases, the J end lost 0 bases, and 5 bases lay between the germline ends. Here the CDR3 reads CAIESSGNTIYF. The CDR3 DNA follows: TGTGCCATCGAAAGCTCTGGAAACACCATATATTTT.

The chain uses TRBV29-1 and TRBJ1-5; a weak D match, TRBD1 (6 bases). V shed 6 bases and J shed 4 bases, with 13 bases lying between them. The germline CDR1 and CDR2 sequences are SQVTM and ANQGSEA. The CDR3 spans 13 residues. CDR3 sequence (DNA): TGCAGCGTCCGAACAGGGAATAATCAGCCCCAGCATTTT. Translating gives CSVRTGNNQPQHF.

The rearrangement joins TRBV4-3 to TRBJ1-4; maybe TRBD1 (5 bases). V was cut by 1 base and J by 5 bases, with 17 bases left in between. Germline values: CDR1 LGHNA, CDR2 YSLEER. This CDR3 contains 17 residues. The CDR3 sequence: CASSQAPKGRWNEKLFF. The DNA for the CDR3 is TGCGCCAGCAGCCAAGCTCCGAAGGGACGGTGGAATGAAAAACTGTTTTTT.

V is TRBV5-4 and J is TRBJ2-3; TRBD2 might be the D (6 bases). The germline V gene has CDR1 SGHNT and CDR2 YYREEE (reference sequence). The CDR3 contains 16 residues. Trimming removed 1 base at V and 2 bases at J, with 14 bases between. The CDR3 coding sequence is TGTGCCAGCAGCTTGACCAGTGGAGGGGTCACAGATACGCAGTATTTT. Its protein product is CASSLTSGGVTDTQYF.

J is TRBJ2-5 and V is TRBV7-9; maybe TRBD2 (5 bases). The V gene lost 7 bases and the J gene lost 5 bases, with 17 bases spanning the gap. The germline CDR1 and CDR2 sequences are SEHNR and FQNEAQ (reference sequence). The CDR3 consists of 14 residues. The CDR3 loop is CASTMGNGGETQYF. For the CDR3, the DNA is TGTGCCAGCACCATGGGGAACGGCGGGGAGACCCAGTACTTC.

This chain joins TRBV7-9 and TRBJ1-2; a weak D match, TRBD1 (5 bases). Per the germline V gene, CDR1 is SEHNR and CDR2 is FQNEAQ (reference sequence). This CDR3 has 15 residues. Trimming pared 2 bases from V and 4 bases from J, leaving 14 bases between. CDR3 nucleotide sequence: TGTGCCAGCAGCTTAACGGCCCTGGGGGGCTATGGCTACACCTTC. Protein sequence: CASSLTALGGYGYTF.

The chain combines TRBV5-6 with TRBJ2-1; unclear D gene. The CDR3 length is 15 residues. CDR1 and CDR2 from the germline V gene are SGHDT and YYEEEE. With 6 bases removed from V and 0 bases from J, the gap between germline ends came to 13 bases. The CDR3 nucleotides are TGTGCCAGCACTTACAGAAAGGGCTCCTACAATGAGCAGTTCTTC. Its protein product is CASTYRKGSYNEQFF.

By proportion, this clone is medium-sized. This rearrangement joins TRBV30 to TRBJ2-7; D remains ambiguous. Trimming left V 0 bases short and J 1 base short, with 10 bases between. Per the germline V gene, CDR1 is GTSNPN and CDR2 is SVGIG (reference sequence). CDR3 length equals 14 residues. CDR3 nucleotide sequence: TGTGCCTGGAGTGTACTCAGGTCATCCTACGAGCAGTACTTC. Translation: CAWSVLRSSYEQYF.

V gene TRBV15 combines with J gene TRBJ1-1; D is uncertain. The CDR3 totals 15 residues. The germline V and J ends were trimmed by 1 base and 3 bases, with 12 bases remaining between them. Germline loops: CDR1 LNHNV, CDR2 YYDKDF (reference sequence). The CDR3 reads CATSRGGERDTEAFF. The CDR3 region has the DNA TGTGCCACCAGCAGAGGTGGAGAGAGGGACACTGAAGCTTTCTTT.

The chain is built from TRBV6-5 and TRBJ2-7; D uncertain. In germline, CDR1 is MNHEY, CDR2 SVGAGI. This CDR3 is 12 amino acids long. Trimming took off 7 bases at V and 4 bases at J, with 11 bases between the two ends. Here the CDR3 DNA reads TGTGCCAGCAAGGGAACAGAGTACGAGCAGTACTTC. Amino acid sequence: CASKGTEYEQYF.

In nucleotides, the CDR3 is TGTGCCAGCAGCGCGAACCAGAAACTTAGCACAGATACGCAGTATTTT. It is translated as CASSANQKLSTDTQYF. The chain is built from TRBV9 and TRBJ2-3; D unresolved. Germline CDR1 SGDLS, CDR2 YYNGEE. The V end lost 3 bases, the J end lost 0 bases, and 14 bases lay between the germline ends. The CDR3 extends over 16 amino acids. Using reference TRBV9 and TRBJ2-3 for the parts outside the CDR3, the full variable domain is DSGVTQTPKHLITATGQRVTLRCSPRSGDLSVYWYQQSLDQGLQFLIQYYNGEERAKGNILERFSAQQFPDLHSELNLSSLELGDSALYFCASSANQKLSTDTQYFGPGTRLTVL.

The gene calls are TRBV3-1 (or the pseudogene TRBV3-2) and TRBJ2-3; TRBD1 might be the D (5 bases). This CDR3 is 17 amino acids long. With 3 bases removed from V and 4 bases from J, the gap between germline ends came to 20 bases. Germline lookup yields CDR1 LGHDT and CDR2 YNNKEL (reference sequence). For the CDR3, the DNA is TGTGCCAGCAGCCAGGCCCTGGGGCACTCCCTCGCAGATACGCAGTATTTT. Its translation: CASSQALGHSLADTQYF.

The chain employs TRBV5-5 and TRBJ2-1; 12 nucleotides line up with TRBD2. V trimming: 4 bases; J trimming: 3 bases; junction bases outside the gene matches: 2. From germline, CDR1 is SGHKS and CDR2 YYEKEE (reference sequence). This CDR3 is built from 15 residues. CDR3 protein: CASSQTSGGYNEQFF. CDR3 sequence (DNA): TGTGCCAGCAGCCAGACTAGCGGGGGCTACAATGAGCAGTTCTTC. The whole variable domain, filled in from reference TRBV5-5 and TRBJ2-1, reads DAGVTQSPTHLIKTRGQQVTLRCSPISGHKSVSWYQQVLGQGPQFIFQYYEKEERGRGNFPDRFSARQFPNYSSELNVNALLLGDSALYLCASSQTSGGYNEQFFGPGTRLTVL.

V and J are TRBV5-1 and TRBJ1-2; D not certain. Germline V lookup: CDR1 SGHRS, CDR2 YFSETQ. CDR3 length: 14 amino acids. V lost 1 base and J 2 bases, leaving 9 bases between the germline ends. The CDR3 nucleotides read TGCGCCAGCAGCTTGCGGGAGGCCAACTATGGCTACACCTTC. It translates to CASSLREANYGYTF.

The rearrangement links TRBV28 to TRBJ2-1; 8 positions agree with TRBD2. With 9 bases clipped from V and 8 bases from J, the junction kept 18 bases outside the gene matches. CDR1 and CDR2 from the germline V gene are MDHEN and SYDVKM. The CDR3 is 16 amino acids. In nucleotides, the CDR3 is TGTGCCAGTGAGATAAGGGAACCGGGACTAGGCTATGAGCAGTTCTTC. This codes for CASEIREPGLGYEQFF.

This chain joins TRBV6-1 and TRBJ2-5; D may be TRBD1 or TRBD2 (7 bases each). Per germline, CDR1 MNHNS and CDR2 SASEGT. The CDR3 spans 14 residues. Trimming stripped 8 bases from V and 2 bases from J, with 15 bases between. The CDR3 loop is CASLARGGQETQYF. As DNA, the CDR3 is TGTGCCAGCTTGGCCAGGGGGGGACAAGAGACCCAGTACTTC.

The chain links TRBV19 to TRBJ1-6, with TRBD1 as a possible D gene (6 bases). The V and J ends lost 3 bases and 7 bases respectively, with 10 bases between them. This CDR3 has 14 amino acids. Germline CDR1 reads LNHDA; CDR2 reads SQIVND (reference sequence). DNA for the CDR3: TGTGCCAGTAGTATCCAGGGGACGAATTCACCCCTCCACTTT. It is translated as CASSIQGTNSPLHF.